One sample yielded the 21 T cell receptor beta chains listed below, sequenced in a study of tissue T cells after allogeneic stem cell transplantation (dated by TCRdb to 2021 to 2024). The time point label, read with the paper, signifies: recipient (host-origin) PBMCs collected before allo-HCT. Libraries were made using the immunoSEQ multiplex PCR assay. Here the immuneACCESS table is served through TCRdb, limited to in-frame sequences with V and J called. Missing clones are a known gap in these copies; in checked studies unresolved V genes cover under half, and the rest lacks a known reason. The sample table holds approximately 30,000 clones, of which over 75% were seen once. Roughly 3.5% of the sample is in the top ten clones. Sequencing used blood, obtained before transplantation. The receptors here all came from a woman aged 18 to 55 who later had graft-versus-host disease after an allogeneic stem cell transplant.

The chain employs TRBV28 and TRBJ1-1; D might be TRBD1 (6 bases). Germline V lookup: CDR1 MDHEN, CDR2 SYDVKM. The V gene lost 6 bases and the J gene lost 2 bases, with 19 bases spanning the gap. CDR3 length equals 16 residues. CDR3: CASRRTSGTINTEAFF. Written as DNA, the CDR3 is TGTGCCAGCAGAAGGACCTCCGGGACAATAAACACTGAAGCTTTCTTT.

In its sample, this clone was seen a few times. The chain links TRBV6-4 to TRBJ2-2; D is unclear. This CDR3 contains 13 residues. Germline V gives CDR1 MRHNA, CDR2 SNTAGT. V shed 3 bases and J shed 2 bases, with 4 bases lying between them. CDR3 coding DNA: TGTGCCAGCAGTGAGGACAACACCGGGGAGCTGTTTTTT. It yields the protein CASSEDNTGELFF.

This chain connects TRBV12-3 or TRBV12-4 to TRBJ1-2; tentatively, D is TRBD1 (5 bases). This CDR3 has 12 amino acids. Trimming stripped 5 bases from V and 8 bases from J, with 12 bases between. DNA of the CDR3: TGTGCCAGCAGTCGCGGGGCTTGGGGCTACACCTTC. Protein product: CASSRGAWGYTF.

The V and J genes are TRBV28 and TRBJ2-7, with D unclear. Trimming pared 4 bases from V and 9 bases from J, leaving 16 bases between. CDR3 size: 13 residues. The germline CDR1 and CDR2 sequences are MDHEN and SYDVKM. CDR3 sequence (DNA): TGTGCCAGCAGTTCCCCGCCCGTTTTGACGCAGTACTTC. Translation: CASSSPPVLTQYF.

The V call is TRBV4-3, the J call TRBJ2-7, with D uncertain. In germline, CDR1 is LGHNA, CDR2 YSLEER. The germline V and J ends were trimmed by 3 bases and 2 bases, with 11 bases remaining between them. CDR3 size: 14 residues. CDR3 DNA: TGCGCCAGCAGCCAGGAACTCACGGCCTACGAGCAGTACTTC. This codes for CASSQELTAYEQYF.

This clone was observed a single time. The V and J genes are TRBV5-4 and TRBJ2-5, with D perhaps TRBD1 (5 bases). Germline CDR1 SGHNT, CDR2 YYREEE (reference sequence). The CDR3 is made up of 16 amino acids. V gave up 1 base and J gave up 1 base, with 14 bases separating them. CDR3 in amino acids: CASSLNSGKGQETQYF. The CDR3 bases are TGTGCCAGCAGCTTGAACTCAGGGAAGGGCCAAGAGACCCAGTACTTC. The variable domain in full, with the rest retrieved from reference TRBV5-4 and TRBJ2-5, is ETGVTQSPTHLIKTRGQQVTLRCSSQSGHNTVSWYQQALGQGPQFIFQYYREEENGRGNFPPRFSGLQFPNYSSELNVNALELDDSALYLCASSLNSGKGQETQYFGPGTRLLVL.

J is TRBJ2-1 and V is TRBV19; D is possibly TRBD1 (5 bases). V was clipped by 5 bases and J by 4 bases, with 18 bases between them. Germline loops: CDR1 LNHDA, CDR2 SQIVND (reference sequence). The CDR3 extends over 16 amino acids. The CDR3 DNA reads as TGTGCCAGTAGTCCTCTACCACAGGCGGAGTACAATGAGCAGTTCTTC. Translating gives CASSPLPQAEYNEQFF.

The chain carries TRBV11-2 and TRBJ2-7; 8 bases line up with TRBD1. The CDR3 extends over 19 amino acids. The V gene's germline CDR1 is SGHAT and CDR2 FQNNGV. J lost 2 bases, V lost 1 base, and 16 bases had no gene match. The DNA for the CDR3 is TGTGCCAGCAGCTTAGTGAATCAGGCAGGGGGCGCGAAGGCCTACGAGCAGTACTTC. This sequence encodes CASSLVNQAGGAKAYEQYF. The full variable domain, rest sourced from reference TRBV11-2 and TRBJ2-7, is EAGVAQSPRYKIIEKRQSVAFWCNPISGHATLYWYQQILGQGPKLLIQFQNNGVVDDSQLPKDRFSAERLKGVDSTLKIQPAKLEDSAVYLCASSLVNQAGGAKAYEQYFGPGTRLTVT.

The chain has TRBV7-9 and TRBJ1-2; D remains ambiguous. CDR1 is SEHNR and CDR2 is FQNEAQ in the germline V gene (reference sequence). The CDR3 spans 15 residues. V lost 1 base, J lost 6 bases, and 15 bases lay in between. The CDR3 DNA follows: TGTGCCAGCAGCTTAGATGCGGGTTTGACGGATGGCTACACCTTC. It yields the protein CASSLDAGLTDGYTF.

The chain carries TRBV5-6 and TRBJ1-1; TRBD1 aligns across 9 bases. The CDR3 is 16 amino acids. Germline V gene data show CDR1 as SGHDT and CDR2 as YYEEEE. The V and J ends lost 2 bases and 4 bases, in that order; junction bases with no gene match: 9. For the CDR3, the DNA is TGTGCCAGCAGCTTTGTCCCGGGACAGGGCCCCACTGAAGCTTTCTTT. Residues: CASSFVPGQGPTEAFF. Together with reference TRBV5-6 and TRBJ1-1, the CDR3 gives the full variable domain: DAGVTQSPTHLIKTRGQQVTLRCSPKSGHDTVSWYQQALGQGPQFIFQYYEEEERQRGNFPDRFSGHQFPNYSSELNVNALLLGDSALYLCASSFVPGQGPTEAFFGQGTRLTVV.

The chain's CDR3 is CASSWRVEGNQPQHF. Written as DNA, the CDR3 is TGTGCCAGCAGTTGGAGGGTGGAAGGCAATCAGCCCCAGCATTTT. The chain uses TRBV6-2 or TRBV6-3 and TRBJ1-5; D ambiguous. The CDR3 spans 15 residues. V was clipped by 4 bases and J by 2 bases, with 12 bases between them. Germline V lookup: CDR1 MNHEY, CDR2 SVGEGT.

This clone was seen a few times. CDR3 in amino acids: CASSYSRPPGTQYF. The DNA for the CDR3 is TGTGCCAGCAGTTACTCACGACCCCCGGGGACCCAGTACTTC. This chain links TRBV6-5 with TRBJ2-5; D is unclear. This CDR3 spans 14 amino acids. V lost 0 bases and J 7 bases, leaving 12 bases between the germline ends. Germline CDR1 reads MNHEY; CDR2 reads SVGAGI.

The chain combines TRBV28 with TRBJ2-7; D perhaps matches TRBD1 (6 bases). The CDR3 length is 12 residues. The germline V and J ends were trimmed by 5 bases and 4 bases, with 9 bases remaining between them. The germline CDR1 and CDR2 sequences are MDHEN and SYDVKM. CDR3 DNA: TGTGCCAGCAGTATAGGACAGTACGAGCAGTACTTC. It encodes CASSIGQYEQYF.

The CDR3 nucleotides read TGCAGCGTCTACGGGACTGAACTTAGCACAGATACGCAGTATTTT. Translation gives CSVYGTELSTDTQYF. The chain uses TRBV29-1 and TRBJ2-3; weak D call: TRBD2 (6 bases). Deletions cut 6 bases from V and 0 bases from J, with 16 bases between. Germline CDR1 SQVTM, CDR2 ANQGSEA. This CDR3 is built from 15 residues.

This clone showed up just once. The chain employs TRBV3-1 (or the pseudogene TRBV3-2) and TRBJ1-2, with a possible D match to TRBD1 (5 bases). Trimming removed 3 bases from V and 0 bases from J, with 29 bases in between. CDR1 LGHDT and CDR2 YNNKEL come from the germline V gene (reference sequence). This CDR3 has 21 residues. The CDR3 protein is CASSHPLPGATLGIANYGYTF. CDR3 sequence (DNA): TGTGCCAGCAGCCACCCCCTCCCTGGGGCCACCCTAGGGATTGCTAACTATGGCTACACCTTC.

This rearrangement joins TRBV4-3 to TRBJ2-5, with D hard to call. V lost 3 bases and J lost 5, with 7 bases in between. CDR1 LGHNA and CDR2 YSLEER come from the germline V gene. The CDR3 is made up of 12 amino acids. The CDR3, as DNA: TGCGCCAGCAGCCATAACGGGGAGACCCAGTACTTC. It encodes CASSHNGETQYF.

The genes are TRBV27 and TRBJ1-1, with 9 positions matching TRBD1. Germline-derived CDR1 and CDR2 are MNHEY and SMNVEV (reference sequence). Trimming cost V 2 bases and J 3 bases; bases outside gene matches: 7. The CDR3 spans 16 residues. This chain's CDR3 is CASSLATGGRDTEAFF. In DNA form, the CDR3 reads TGTGCCAGCAGTTTAGCGACAGGGGGAAGGGACACTGAAGCTTTCTTT.

The chain employs TRBV28 and TRBJ2-7, with 7 nucleotides matching TRBD2. Trimming took 6 bases from V and 3 from J; bases not matched to a gene: 14. Germline assignment: CDR1 MDHEN and CDR2 SYDVKM. This CDR3 spans 16 amino acids. The CDR3 DNA reads as TGTGCCAGCAGACCTGGTGGGGCTAGCGGAGACTACGAGCAGTACTTC. Translation: CASRPGGASGDYEQYF.

This clone was counted once. V and J are TRBV5-5 and TRBJ2-2, with D tentatively TRBD1 (5 bases). This CDR3 region has 15 residues. CDR1 and CDR2 from the germline V gene are SGHKS and YYEKEE (reference sequence). V lost 3 bases and J lost 1, with 10 bases in between. The CDR3 DNA follows: TGTGCCAGCAGCTCCCTAACAGGGAACACCGGGGAGCTGTTTTTT. Encoded protein: CASSSLTGNTGELFF.

This clone qualifies as medium-sized. The chain carries TRBV3-1 (or the pseudogene TRBV3-2) and TRBJ1-2, with TRBD1 matching 7 bases. V gave up 1 base and J gave up 6 bases; unmatched junction bases: 11. CDR3 size: 16 residues. Germline V gene lookup returns CDR1 LGHDT and CDR2 YNNKEL (reference sequence). DNA for the CDR3: TGTGCCAGCAGCCAAGGCGGGACAGCCTCATCGGATGGCTACACCTTC. This codes for CASSQGGTASSDGYTF.

This rearrangement joins TRBV7-2 to TRBJ2-7, with D possibly matching TRBD2 (6 bases). Germline V gene lookup returns CDR1 SGHTA and CDR2 FQGNSA. V was clipped by 8 bases and J by 0 bases, with 14 bases between them. This CDR3 has 14 residues. CDR3 in amino acids: CASGRAGNSYEQYF. As DNA, the CDR3 is TGTGCCAGCGGCAGGGCGGGGAACTCCTACGAGCAGTACTTC.